This paragraph covers one T cell receptor beta chain sequence. The antigen is unknown. The data derive from a study of response to subunit inactivated influenza vaccine. Deletions cut 2 bases from V and 3 bases from J, with 11 bases between. Germline V CDR1 and CDR2: MNHEY, SMNVEV (reference sequence). The CDR3 contains 16 residues. General study points: Authors suggested each seasonal influenza vaccination recruits few new T cells.

One entry per CDR3 protein results from TCRdb running MiXCR on the RT-PCR reads. Of about 570,000 distinct CDR3 sequences listed, approximately 12% are singletons. The sequence was collected from a man aged 50 to 59 who received an inactivated influenza vaccine. The sequences come from PBMCs from blood, collected on the day of vaccination. V gene TRBV27 combines with J gene TRBJ2-6; perhaps TRBD2 as D (6 bases). The CDR3: CASSLRWGGGANVLTF. In nucleotides, the CDR3 is TGTGCCAGCAGTTTACGGTGGGGAGGTGGGGCCAACGTCCTGACTTTC.